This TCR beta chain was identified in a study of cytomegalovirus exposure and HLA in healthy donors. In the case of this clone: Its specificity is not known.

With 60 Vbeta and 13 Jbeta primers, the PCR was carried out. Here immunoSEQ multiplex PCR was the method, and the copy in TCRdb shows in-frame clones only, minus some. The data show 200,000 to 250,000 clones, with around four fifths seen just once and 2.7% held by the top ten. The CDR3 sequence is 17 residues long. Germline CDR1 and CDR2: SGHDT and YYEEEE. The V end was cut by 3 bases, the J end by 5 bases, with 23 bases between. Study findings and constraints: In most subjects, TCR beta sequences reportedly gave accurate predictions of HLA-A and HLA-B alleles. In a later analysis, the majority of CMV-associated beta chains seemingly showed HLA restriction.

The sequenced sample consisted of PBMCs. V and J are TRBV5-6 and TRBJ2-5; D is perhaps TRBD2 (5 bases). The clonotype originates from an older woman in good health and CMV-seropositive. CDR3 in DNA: TGTGCCAGCAGCTCTCGGATTGAAGACTATCTAGGCGAGACCCAGTACTTC. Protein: CASSSRIEDYLGETQYF.